This paragraph reports one TCR beta chain. Its target antigen remains unknown. No much larger clone exists at a distance of one base, and base qualities are not known. This specimen belongs to a study of T cells after yellow fever vaccination (dated by TCRdb to 2018 to 2020). At the level of the whole study: Libraries from fractions with low cell numbers were prepared with the SMART-Seq v4 Ultra Low Input RNA kit. Bulk TCR alpha and beta repertoires were sequenced longitudinally to track T-cell clones before and after primary and booster YFV17D yellow fever vaccination. Bulk PBMC replicates and cell subsets were isolated from blood drawn at multiple timepoints before and after both primary and secondary immunization. Two healthy male donors made up the cohort, one aged 18 to 29 years and the other aged 30 to 40 years. Results and caveats for the whole study, not just this receptor: The secondary T-cell response was found to be weaker but faster than the primary response, with a peak reached on day 5 rather than on day 15. Because only a couple of donors were included in the study, the extent to which the findings can be generalized is limited. A small fraction of clonotypes appeared in both the CD4 and CD8 compartments, likely as a result of convergent recombination. Most clones expanded after primary vaccination were re-detected after the booster (just under 97% of CD4 and roughly 87% of CD8), suggesting broad memory maintenance. Because abundant contaminating clonotypes from the bulk population could be contained in FACS-sorted repertoires, computational filtering was required.

This specimen's treatment or condition label, per the study, means: live attenuated yellow fever vaccine strain. A standard Ficoll-Paque protocol was used to isolate PBMCs from peripheral blood. Dynabeads CD4 and CD8 positive selection kits were used to isolate the CD4 and CD8 T-cell fractions. TriZol was used to extract RNA from bulk PBMCs, CD4 and CD8 fractions, and dextramer-positive and dextramer-negative fractions. The sequencing machine was an Illumina NovaSeq 6000. TCR cDNA was synthesized by 5'RACE template switching, through which a universal primer site and unique molecular identifiers were introduced. cDNA synthesis was primed from both the TCR alpha and TCR beta constant segments. Library amplification involved two PCR steps, and the second step added sample barcodes and sequencing adapters. Sequencing of libraries was performed on Illumina HiSeq 2500 (2x100 bp) or NovaSeq (2x150 bp). The paper's processing steps were these. Demultiplexing of reads and collapsing into UMI consensus sequences were performed with MIGEC, and V(D)J alignment was carried out with MiXCR. Using edgeR on replicate PBMC samples, clonotypes were called vaccine-responding if FDR was below 0.01 and the log2 fold change was above 5 up to day 15. Bulk clonotypes were assigned CD4 or CD8 identity according to which sequenced CD4 or CD8 repertoire held them at higher abundance. TCRdb handled the public reads itself, with Q25 trimming in fastp and clone calling in MiXCR, and kept productive beta chains. Each record represents a unique CDR3 protein, reported with the most common genes and DNA among its rows. The V and J calls were not made by the authors but by TCRdb's processing. Recorded for this sample are about 340,000 distinct CDR3 sequences; under 15% of them occurred a single time. The top ten clonotypes cover 2.5% to 4% of the sample.

The input for sequencing was CD4+ T cells sorted from PBMCs, taken 15 days after the yellow fever booster vaccination. The clonotype originates from a man between 18 and 29 years old who received the YFV17D yellow fever vaccine.

The DNA is as follows: TGTGCCAGCAGTGACACGGGGCAAAGAGCGGGCAATCAGCCCCAGCATTTT. Its protein product is CASSDTGQRAGNQPQHF. The sequence is built from TRBV6-2 or TRBV6-3 and TRBJ1-5; 5 matching bases give a weak D call of TRBD1. Taken from the germline V gene, the CDR1 and CDR2 loops are MNHEY and SVGEGT. The CDR3 runs 17 residues from the cysteine to the phenylalanine. The read is trimmed to its CDR3 DNA, 51 bases read in frame from base 1. Trimming removed 5 bases from V and 2 bases from J, leaving 19 bases between the germline ends.